This T cell receptor (beta chain) was identified in a study of blood T cell repertoires in COVID-19. Across the study: The United States, Italy and Spain supplied acute and convalescent COVID-19 samples.

Clones were read by immunoSEQ multiplex PCR, and TCRdb kept only the in-frame ones, dropping some. Of about 130,000 clones in the sample, approximately 77% were seen once. The sequence was collected from an older man with acute or convalescent COVID-19. Sequencing input: peripheral blood.

The CDR3 DNA reads TGTGCCAGTAGAGCCGTAAGCTCCTACGAGCAGTACTTC. Amino acid sequence: CASRAVSSYEQYF. The J gene is TRBJ2-7, the V gene TRBV19; D is undetermined. The CDR3 runs 13 residues. The germline V and J ends were trimmed by 6 bases and 0 bases, with 9 bases remaining between them. CDR1 is LNHDA, CDR2 SQIVND, per germline (reference sequence).